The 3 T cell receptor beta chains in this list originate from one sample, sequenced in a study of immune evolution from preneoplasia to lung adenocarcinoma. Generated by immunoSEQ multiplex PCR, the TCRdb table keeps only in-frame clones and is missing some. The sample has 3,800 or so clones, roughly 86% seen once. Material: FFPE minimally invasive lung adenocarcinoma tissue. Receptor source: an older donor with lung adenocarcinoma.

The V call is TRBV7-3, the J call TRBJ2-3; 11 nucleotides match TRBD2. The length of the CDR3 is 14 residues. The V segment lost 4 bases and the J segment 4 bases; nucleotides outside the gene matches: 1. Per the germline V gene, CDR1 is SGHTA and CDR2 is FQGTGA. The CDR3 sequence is CASSSGLAADTQYF. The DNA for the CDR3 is TGTGCCAGCAGCTCGGGACTAGCGGCAGATACGCAGTATTTT.

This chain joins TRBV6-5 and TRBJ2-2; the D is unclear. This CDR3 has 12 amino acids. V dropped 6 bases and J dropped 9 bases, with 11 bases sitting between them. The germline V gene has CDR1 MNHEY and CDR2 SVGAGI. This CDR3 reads CASSSDPRELFF. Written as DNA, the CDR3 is TGTGCCAGCAGCTCAGACCCGAGGGAGCTGTTTTTT.

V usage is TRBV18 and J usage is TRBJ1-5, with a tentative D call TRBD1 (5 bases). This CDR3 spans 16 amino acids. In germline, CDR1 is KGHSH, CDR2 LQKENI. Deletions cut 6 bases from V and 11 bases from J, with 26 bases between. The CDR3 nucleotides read TGTGCCAGCTCCCCCGACGGTATGGGGGGAGAACAGTCCCAGCATTTT. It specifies CASSPDGMGGEQSQHF.